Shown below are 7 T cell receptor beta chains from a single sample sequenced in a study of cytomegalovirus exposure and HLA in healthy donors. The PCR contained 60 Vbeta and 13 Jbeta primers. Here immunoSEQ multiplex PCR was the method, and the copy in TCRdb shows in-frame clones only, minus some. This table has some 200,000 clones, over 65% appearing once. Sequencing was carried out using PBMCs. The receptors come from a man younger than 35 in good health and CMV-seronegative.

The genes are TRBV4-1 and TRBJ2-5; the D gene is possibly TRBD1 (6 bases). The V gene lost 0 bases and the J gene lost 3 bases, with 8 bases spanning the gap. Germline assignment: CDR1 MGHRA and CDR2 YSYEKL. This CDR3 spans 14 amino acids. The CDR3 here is CASSQEWDKETQYF. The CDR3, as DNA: TGCGCCAGCAGCCAAGAGTGGGACAAAGAGACCCAGTACTTC.

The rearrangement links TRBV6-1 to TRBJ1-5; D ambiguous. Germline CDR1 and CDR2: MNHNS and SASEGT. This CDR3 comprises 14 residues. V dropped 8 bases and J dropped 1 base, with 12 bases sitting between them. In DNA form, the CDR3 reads TGTGCCAGCGAGTGGGCACAAAGCAATCAGCCCCAGCATTTT. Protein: CASEWAQSNQPQHF.

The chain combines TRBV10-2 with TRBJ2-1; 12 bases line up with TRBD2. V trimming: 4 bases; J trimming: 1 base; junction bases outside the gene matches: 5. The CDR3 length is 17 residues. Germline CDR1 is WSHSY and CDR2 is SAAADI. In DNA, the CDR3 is TGCGCCAGCAGTGTGAGACTAGCGGGGGTTTCCTACAATGAGCAGTTCTTC. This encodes CASSVRLAGVSYNEQFF.

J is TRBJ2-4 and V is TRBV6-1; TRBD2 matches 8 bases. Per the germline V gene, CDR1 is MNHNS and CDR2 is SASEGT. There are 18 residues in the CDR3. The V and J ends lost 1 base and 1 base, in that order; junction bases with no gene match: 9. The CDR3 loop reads CASSEDLPPGGAKNIQYF. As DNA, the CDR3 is TGTGCCAGCAGTGAAGATCTCCCCCCGGGAGGGGCCAAAAACATTCAGTACTTC.

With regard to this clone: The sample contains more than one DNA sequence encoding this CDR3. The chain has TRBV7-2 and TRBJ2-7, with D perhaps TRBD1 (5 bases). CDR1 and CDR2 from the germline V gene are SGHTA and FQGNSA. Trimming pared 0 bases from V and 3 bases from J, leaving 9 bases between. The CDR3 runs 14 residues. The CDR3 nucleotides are TGTGCCAGCAGCTTAGCGGGGCAAAGCTACGAGCAGTACTTC. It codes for CASSLAGQSYEQYF.

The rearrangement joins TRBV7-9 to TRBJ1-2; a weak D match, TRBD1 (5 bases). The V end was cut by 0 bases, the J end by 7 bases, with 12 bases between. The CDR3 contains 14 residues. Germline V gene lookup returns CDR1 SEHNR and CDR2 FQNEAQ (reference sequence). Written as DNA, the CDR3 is TGTGCCAGCAGCTTAGCTCTGGGCCAGGGTGGCTACACCTTC. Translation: CASSLALGQGGYTF.

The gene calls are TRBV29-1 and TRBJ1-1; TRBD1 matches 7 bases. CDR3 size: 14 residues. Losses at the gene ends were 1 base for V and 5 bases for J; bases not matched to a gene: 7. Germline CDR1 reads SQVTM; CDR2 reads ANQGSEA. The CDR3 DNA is TGCAGCGTTGAAGTTACAGGGGTAGGGACTGAAGCTTTCTTT. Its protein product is CSVEVTGVGTEAFF.